What follows is one TCR beta chain and its context. These data are taken from a study of blood T cell repertoires in COVID-19. Trimming cost V 3 bases and J 3 bases; bases outside gene matches: 1. The CDR3 spans 14 residues. The V gene's germline CDR1 is SGHAT and CDR2 FQNNGV. The table came from immunoSEQ multiplex PCR; TCRdb's copy has only in-frame clones and leaves some out. The table includes 130,000 to 150,000 clones, roughly 81% detected once. This TCR was recovered from a human donor with acute or convalescent COVID-19. The donor label of this sample is uncertain. The chain joins TRBV11-2 to TRBJ2-2; TRBD2 matches 7 bases. Source material: peripheral blood. The CDR3 coding sequence is TGTGCCAGCAGCTTGGGGGGGGACACCGGGGAGCTGTTTTTT. This codes for CASSLGGDTGELFF.